This record concerns one T cell receptor (beta chain) sequence. This clonotype was found a few times. Its binding antigen is unknown. The input lacks base qualities; no much larger clone sits a single base away. TRB repertoires were amplified using roughly 250-500 ng of genomic DNA isolated from blood. Reads for this sample came from an Illumina MiSeq. Multiplex PCR with BIOMED2 TRB-A/B primer pools was used to amplify the TRB rearrangements. Illumina-compatible adapters and 7-nucleotide sample barcodes were attached to the amplicons in two consecutive PCRs. All library PCRs used Phusion HS II polymerase. The amplicons were purified from gel with the NucleoSpin Gel and PCR Clean-up kit, measured on Qubit, and then pooled at about 3.7 nM. The quality of the amplicon pool was checked on an Agilent 2100 Bioanalyzer prior to Illumina next-generation sequencing. The authors processed their data as follows. TRB rearrangements were annotated with MiXCR 3.0.8 using the default MiXCR reference library. Non-productive reads and sequences with fewer than 2 reads were removed, and every unique CDR3 nucleotide sequence was treated as one clone. Clonality, diversity, richness and V-J gene usage were computed in R 3.5.1. GLIPH2 was used to cluster TCRs based on CDR3 similarity, and OLGA was used to calculate the generation probabilities. GLIPH2 clusters were kept only if they contained at least four unique TCR clonotypes found in at least three individuals. TCRdb reanalyzed the raw reads on its own, using fastp at Q25 for trimming and MiXCR for clone calling, and kept in-frame beta chains. Each entry merges the rows of one CDR3 protein and shows their most common DNA and genes. TCRdb's processing, not the authors' own work, is the source of the V and J calls. Counted in this sample were thousands of distinct CDR3 sequences; 25% to 30% of them appeared once. The top ten clones comprise about 5.5% of the sample.

From the germline V gene (reference sequence), CDR1 is MNHEY and CDR2 is SMNVEV. From its cysteine to its phenylalanine, the CDR3 spans 16 amino acids. The only DNA kept is the CDR3, 48 bases in frame from the first base. Trimming removed 2 bases from V and 8 bases from J; the gene matches leave 11 bases unexplained. This record belongs to a study of T and B cells in COVID-19 patients (dated by TCRdb to 2018 to 2020). In terms of the full investigation: In this study, adaptive immunity was profiled in COVID-19 patients who either had active infection or had recovered, using TRB and IGH repertoire sequencing of peripheral blood. A couple of patients were in both the active and recovered cohorts because samples existed from active disease and from after recovery. For the repertoire analyses, the comparison was an age-matched reference group of roughly 40 healthy donors who were negative for COVID-19 antibodies. Over 7 million TCR sequences were analysed from a TCR and BCR sequence repository that comprised around 40 patients and 69 time points. In the active-infection cohort, about 60% of the roughly 20 patients were critically ill and required mechanical ventilation or ECMO. Median age was nearly 35 years in the recovered cohort versus about 68 years in the active-infection cohort. A recovered cohort was made up of 15 to 19 patients contributing approximately 21 samples, mostly after mild to moderate COVID-19 managed as outpatients. Up to roughly 10 follow-up blood samples were collected per patient, with some samples spanning different disease stages in the same individual. In the active-infection cohort, 18 of 20 patients had comorbidities linked to unfavorable COVID-19 outcome.

What the research found in general, with its limitations: Blood samples obtained from mildly ill patients during symptoms, as well as early samples obtained from severe cases, were available only in scarce numbers. TRB repertoires were highly clonal in active COVID-19, whereas diversity and richness at recovery rose above healthy donor levels. Specific T cell subsets (CD4+/Treg/CD8+) and sorted SARS-CoV-2-responsive or tetramer+ T cells had not yet been sequenced, with those experiments still ongoing. A total of 2,331 exclusive TCR clusters, including some 31 low-pGen clusters, were found in the recovered cohort. Strongly skewed TRBV/TRBJ gene usage was reported in patients with COVID-19. The reported TCR clusters were stated to require prospective validation before clinical use. The cohort was judged too small for assessing how HLA contributes to COVID-19 susceptibility or severity.

The chain uses TRBV27 and TRBJ1-2, with 10 bases aligning to TRBD1. The receptor was isolated from a human donor with active COVID-19. Sequenced input: blood. The nucleotides are TGTGCCAGCAGTTTAAAATTGGGACAGGGGATACGCGGCTACACCTTC. It is translated as CASSLKLGQGIRGYTF.